The TCR beta chain described here comes from a study of patients and donors after allogeneic stem cell transplantation. Germline loops: CDR1 SGHAT, CDR2 FQNNGV. CDR3 length: 15 amino acids. V gave up 3 bases and J gave up 5 bases; unmatched junction bases: 7. Ten or more counts support this clonotype. TCRdb independently ran MiXCR on the RT-PCR reads; one entry per CDR3 protein. The data hold roughly 200,000 distinct CDR3 sequences, with less than 50% observed a single time. The chain is built from TRBV11-2 and TRBJ2-3, with 8 nucleotides matching TRBD2. The TCR sequence derives from a human donor who was either an allogeneic HSCT recipient or a stem cell or donor lymphocyte infusion donor (not recorded which). It is not recorded whose cells these are; they may come from a transplant donor. Sequenced sample: blood, either unsorted or a sorted T cell fraction (not recorded which). The CDR3 DNA reads as TGTGCCAGCAGCTTGGAAGCGGGGGAGTTAGATACGCAGTATTTT. Protein: CASSLEAGELDTQYF. The full variable domain, in which reference TRBV11-2 and TRBJ2-3 provide the parts outside the CDR3, is EAGVAQSPRYKIIEKRQSVAFWCNPISGHATLYWYQQILGQGPKLLIQFQNNGVVDDSQLPKDRFSAERLKGVDSTLKIQPAKLEDSAVYLCASSLEAGELDTQYFGPGTRLTVL.